Presented here are 30 T cell receptor beta chains from one specimen sequenced in a study of T-cell reconstitution after alpha-beta-depleted transplantation in children. TCRbeta library preparation incorporated unique molecular identifiers. TCRdb re-derived calls from the PCR reads in MiXCR, one entry per CDR3 protein. The profile covers about 580,000 distinct CDR3 sequences, with about 23% appearing a single time and approximately 14% taken by the ten largest. Sequencing was performed on PBMCs, mostly from graft donor cells, taken 360 days after TCRalphabeta/CD19-depleted stem cell transplant. The source is a boy under three years old who had a stem cell transplant for acute myeloid leukemia, so the T cells may come from the graft donor.

This clonotype was seen only a few times. This chain links TRBV6-1 with TRBJ2-7; D remains unclear. CDR3 length equals 13 residues. From germline, CDR1 is MNHNS and CDR2 SASEGT. The V gene lost 3 bases and the J gene lost 1 base, with 7 bases spanning the gap. CDR3 coding DNA: TGTGCCAGCAGTGAGTTCCGTTCCTACGAGCAGTACGTC. This gives the protein CASSEFRSYEQYV.

This clonotype was seen ten or more times. This chain links TRBV20-1 with TRBJ2-3, with D hard to call. V lost 6 bases and J 2 bases, leaving 9 bases between the germline ends. Germline values: CDR1 DFQATT, CDR2 SNEGSKA (reference sequence). The CDR3 consists of 12 residues. The CDR3 loop reads CSAFRDTDTQYF. CDR3 bases: TGCAGTGCGTTCAGAGACACAGATACGCAGTATTTT.

The rearrangement uses TRBV27 and TRBJ2-1; 7 bases agree with TRBD1. CDR3 length equals 15 residues. V was clipped by 5 bases and J by 3 bases; unmatched bases: 7. Germline CDR1 reads MNHEY; CDR2 reads SMNVEV (reference sequence). This chain's CDR3 is CASSPGTEYYNEQFF. The CDR3 region has the DNA TGTGCCAGCAGTCCCGGGACAGAGTACTACAATGAGCAGTTCTTC.

This chain joins TRBV5-6 and TRBJ2-1; TRBD2 matches 10 bases. The CDR3 is 16 residues long. V shed 2 bases, J shed 3 bases, and the junction held 5 bases outside the gene matches. Germline V lookup: CDR1 SGHDT, CDR2 YYEEEE. This CDR3 is CASSFTSGKYYNEQFF. CDR3 nucleotides: TGTGCCAGCAGCTTTACTAGCGGGAAATACTACAATGAGCAGTTCTTC.

This clonotype has at least ten counts. The rearrangement uses TRBV6-2 or TRBV6-3 and TRBJ1-2; TRBD1 matches at 7 bases. J was trimmed by 3 bases and V by 6 bases; bases with no gene match: 7. CDR1 is MNHEY, CDR2 SVGEGT, per germline. This CDR3 spans 14 amino acids. DNA of the CDR3: TGTGCCAGCAGAACGACAGGGTCACACTATGGCTACACCTTC. Its translation: CASRTTGSHYGYTF.

In its sample, this clonotype was seen a few times. V is TRBV12-3 or TRBV12-4 and J is TRBJ2-3; D remains unclear. The CDR3 extends over 15 amino acids. Trimming cost V 5 bases and J 0 bases, with 12 bases left between them. CDR3 coding DNA: TGTGCCAGCAGTGTCAGGATCACTAGCACAGATACGCAGTATTTT. This sequence encodes CASSVRITSTDTQYF.

In DNA form, the CDR3 reads TGTGCCAGCAGCTCCCAGGAGGGGGCTAGAGCAGATACGCAGTATTTT. This codes for CASSSQEGARADTQYF. The V and J genes are TRBV6-1 and TRBJ2-3, with D possibly TRBD1 on 7 matching bases. The V gene's germline CDR1 is MNHNS and CDR2 SASEGT. V dropped 6 bases and J dropped 4 bases, with 20 bases sitting between them. The length of the CDR3 is 16 residues.

This clonotype was recorded a few times. This chain links TRBV10-3 with TRBJ2-7; D is uncertain. CDR1 and CDR2 (germline): ENHRY, SYGVKD. This CDR3 comprises 14 residues. V gave up 3 bases and J gave up 0 bases, with 9 bases separating them. CDR3 DNA: TGTGCCATCAGTGATACAGCCGGCTCCTACGAGCAGTACGTC. Protein product: CAISDTAGSYEQYV.

This clonotype has only a few counts. This chain uses TRBV11-3 with TRBJ2-2; the match to TRBD1 covers 8 bases. The CDR3 runs to 15 residues. V lost 4 bases to trimming and J lost 9 bases; unmatched junction nucleotides: 10. Per germline, CDR1 SGHNT and CDR2 YENEEA. CDR3 in amino acids: CASSSSSGGIRELFF. The CDR3 nucleotides are TGTGCCAGCAGCTCCTCGTCAGGGGGCATCAGGGAGCTGTTTTTT.

The chain uses TRBV27 and TRBJ2-5; D may be TRBD1 (5 bases). Germline-derived CDR1 and CDR2 are MNHEY and SMNVEV (reference sequence). CDR3 length: 14 residues. The ends were cut back, 3 bases at V and 4 bases at J, with 12 bases in the middle. CDR3 nucleotides: TGTGCCAGCAGTTTGGCAGGGATGCGAGAGACCCAGTACTTC. Amino acids: CASSLAGMRETQYF.

This clonotype was seen repeatedly, ten times or more. CDR3 nucleotide sequence: TGTGCCAGCAGTTTAGGGGCAGGGAGCGATGGCTACACCTTC. It translates to CASSLGAGSDGYTF. The chain has TRBV12-3 or TRBV12-4 and TRBJ1-2; D possibly corresponds to TRBD1 (5 bases). The CDR3 covers 14 residues. V was trimmed by 1 base and J by 6 bases, leaving 12 bases between them.

The chain combines TRBV28 with TRBJ2-7; D is possibly TRBD1 (6 bases). The CDR3 sequence is 17 residues long. The V end lost 3 bases, the J end lost 3 bases, and 21 bases lay between the germline ends. Germline-derived CDR1 and CDR2 are MDHEN and SYDVKM. For the CDR3, the DNA is TGTGCCAGCAGTTTCCGCAGGGATGAGAAGGGGGACTACGAGCAGTACTTC. Its protein product is CASSFRRDEKGDYEQYF.

This clonotype was recorded many times. The rearrangement uses TRBV3-1 and TRBJ2-7, with 8 bases that match TRBD2. This CDR3 region has 15 residues. Germline loops: CDR1 LGHDT, CDR2 YNNKEL (reference sequence). The J segment lost 7 bases and the V segment lost 0 bases, leaving 8 bases of the junction unmatched. The CDR3, as DNA: TGTGCCAGCAGCCAAGACCTAGCGGGTGAGCGTGAGCAGTACGTC. Residues: CASSQDLAGEREQYV.

This clonotype was observed at least ten times. V is TRBV28 and J is TRBJ2-5; 10 bases are a match to TRBD1. The CDR3 is 15 amino acids. V trimming: 6 bases; J trimming: 4 bases; junction bases outside the gene matches: 8. Germline CDR1 MDHEN, CDR2 SYDVKM. CDR3 in amino acids: CASSTDRGPGETQYF. The CDR3 DNA follows: TGTGCCAGCAGCACCGACAGGGGGCCGGGAGAGACCCAGTACTTC.

This clonotype has just a few counts. The chain is built from TRBV7-6 and TRBJ2-3, with TRBD2 matching over 14 bases. The V and J ends lost 3 bases and 2 bases, in that order; junction bases with no gene match: 7. The CDR3 extends over 18 amino acids. Germline loops: CDR1 SGHVS, CDR2 FNYEAQ. This CDR3 reads CASSLTSGGARDTDTQYF. The CDR3 DNA follows: TGTGCCAGCAGCTTGACTAGCGGGGGGGCTCGAGACACAGATACGCAGTATTTT.

Notes on this clonotype: This CDR3 is missing its conserved last phenylalanine or tryptophan, likely due to a read error. The genes are TRBV2 and TRBJ1-1; D gene unclear. Trimming took off 3 bases at V and 3 bases at J, with 11 bases between the two ends. The CDR3 is made up of 14 amino acids. The germline V gene has CDR1 SNHLY and CDR2 FYNNEI. The CDR3 DNA reads as TGTGCCAGCAGTGAGAACCCTAGGGACACTGAAGCTTTCTGT. Protein: CASSENPRDTEAFC.

The V and J genes are TRBV27 and TRBJ2-5, with TRBD1 matching over 10 bases. The V and J ends lost 4 bases and 1 base, in that order; junction bases with no gene match: 12. Looked up from germline, CDR1 is MNHEY and CDR2 is SMNVEV (reference sequence). The CDR3 spans 18 residues. For the CDR3, the DNA is TGTGCCAGCAGTTCAAGACAGGGGGCCGTGATGGGCCAAGAGACCCAGTACTTC. It specifies CASSSRQGAVMGQETQYF.

This clonotype has a count of ten or more. The chain carries TRBV6-2 or TRBV6-3 and TRBJ1-4; D is possibly TRBD1 (5 bases). From germline, CDR1 is MNHEY and CDR2 SVGEGT. Trimming took 3 bases from V and 8 from J, leaving 10 bases between them. There are 13 residues in the CDR3. As DNA, the CDR3 is TGTGCCAGCAGTTATGGGACGAGGGAAAAACTGTTTTTT. This encodes CASSYGTREKLFF.

The CDR3, as DNA: TGTGCCAGCAGTTTACCCCTGGGCGTCTCCTACAATGAGCAGTTCTTC. Translation: CASSLPLGVSYNEQFF. The chain has TRBV12-3 or TRBV12-4 and TRBJ2-1; D gene ambiguous. This CDR3 spans 16 amino acids. The V gene lost 2 bases and the J gene lost 0 bases, with 11 bases spanning the gap.

The gene calls are TRBV20-1 and TRBJ1-1; 7 positions match TRBD1. The V and J ends lost 6 bases and 6 bases, in that order; junction bases with no gene match: 13. Germline V lookup: CDR1 DFQATT, CDR2 SNEGSKA (reference sequence). The CDR3 loop spans 14 amino acids. The CDR3 protein is CSAQKGTDTAEAFF. The CDR3 coding sequence is TGCAGTGCACAGAAGGGGACAGACACTGCTGAAGCTTTCTTT.

In nucleotides, the CDR3 is TGCGCCAGCAGCCGGGACTCGAGCTCCTACGAGCAGTACGTC. Amino acids: CASSRDSSSYEQYV. This chain joins TRBV5-1 and TRBJ2-7; D perhaps matches TRBD2 (6 bases). The germline gives CDR1 SGHRS, CDR2 YFSETQ. The CDR3 totals 14 residues. V shed 4 bases and J shed 0 bases, with 11 bases lying between them.

The CDR3 loop is CASRLDRHDEAFF. CDR3 DNA: TGTGCCAGCAGGCTAGACCGCCATGATGAAGCTTTCTTT. The chain carries TRBV12-3 or TRBV12-4 and TRBJ1-1; no reliable D call. This CDR3 contains 13 residues. V lost 6 bases and J 7 bases, leaving 15 bases between the germline ends.

This chain joins TRBV19 and TRBJ2-7, with TRBD1 identical over 8 bases. Germline V gives CDR1 LNHDA, CDR2 SQIVND (reference sequence). The trim removed 8 bases at V and 4 bases at J, leaving 16 bases unmatched. The CDR3 sequence is 16 residues long. This chain's CDR3 is CASGTGLTGHPYEQYV. The CDR3 DNA follows: TGTGCCAGTGGGACAGGCCTAACCGGCCATCCATACGAGCAGTACGTC.

This clonotype was detected only a few times. The chain is built from TRBV5-6 and TRBJ2-7, with D possibly matching TRBD2 (6 bases). This CDR3 is built from 14 residues. The germline CDR1 and CDR2 sequences are SGHDT and YYEEEE. Trimming removed 7 bases at V and 6 bases at J, with 20 bases between. DNA of the CDR3: TGTGCCAGCTCCATGGGGGGTTACAGTTTCGAGCAGTACGTC. Protein product: CASSMGGYSFEQYV.

This chain connects TRBV20-1 to TRBJ2-5; 9 bases match TRBD2. Looked up from germline, CDR1 is DFQATT and CDR2 is SNEGSKA (reference sequence). The CDR3 length is 15 residues. Trimming took 2 bases from V and 5 from J; bases not matched to a gene: 9. In DNA, the CDR3 is TGCAGTGCTAGAATTTTTGCGGGGGGGCCGGAGACCCAGTACTTC. Its translation is CSARIFAGGPETQYF.

The rearrangement joins TRBV6-2 or TRBV6-3 to TRBJ2-3, with D perhaps TRBD2 (6 bases). The CDR3 sequence is 15 residues long. From germline, CDR1 is MNHEY and CDR2 SVGEGT. Trimming removed 7 bases from V and 4 bases from J, with 18 bases in between. Written as DNA, the CDR3 is TGTGCCAGCACCAACACGGCGGGGACCTCAGATACGCAGTATTTT. This translates into CASTNTAGTSDTQYF.

The chain combines TRBV25-1 with TRBJ1-2; D not certain. Trimming left V 5 bases short and J 6 bases short, with 13 bases between. Looked up from germline, CDR1 is MGHDK and CDR2 is SYGVNS. There are 13 residues in the CDR3. The CDR3 here is CASSISKGDGYTF. The DNA for the CDR3 is TGTGCCAGCAGTATCTCGAAGGGCGATGGCTACACCTTC.

The chain has TRBV24-1 and TRBJ2-5; 7 nucleotides match TRBD2. Trimming cost V 5 bases and J 5 bases; bases outside gene matches: 4. This CDR3 region has 13 residues. Germline CDR1 is KGHDR and CDR2 is SFDVKD. This CDR3 reads CATSGQAGETQYF. The CDR3 DNA reads TGTGCCACCAGTGGACAAGCGGGGGAGACCCAGTACTTC.

The chain combines TRBV12-3 or TRBV12-4 with TRBJ2-3, with D hard to call. The CDR3 spans 14 residues. V was shortened by 7 bases and J by 2 bases, with 13 bases between the two germline ends. CDR3 amino acids: CASNPTLPTDTQYF. In DNA form, the CDR3 reads TGTGCCAGCAATCCGACCCTCCCCACAGATACGCAGTATTTT.

The J gene is TRBJ2-1, the V gene TRBV25-1; D possibly uses TRBD1 or TRBD2 (6 bases each). Trimming removed 5 bases from V and 5 bases from J, with 16 bases in between. Germline V gives CDR1 MGHDK, CDR2 SYGVNS. This CDR3 is built from 15 residues. The CDR3 bases are TGTGCCAGCAGTTCCCACAGGGAGGTAAACAATGAGCAGTTCTTC. Protein product: CASSSHREVNNEQFF.